This TCR beta chain comes out of a study of beta chain features in type 1 diabetes. At the level of the study: Cell yields, gender and age were comparable in patients and healthy donors.

CDR1 LGHNA and CDR2 YNFKEQ come from the germline V gene. V lost 1 base to trimming and J lost 2 bases, with 11 bases between them. The CDR3 contains 15 residues. Expressed TCRB transcripts were sequenced after all isolated RNA was converted to cDNA. Clones were read by immunoSEQ multiplex PCR, and TCRdb kept only the in-frame ones, dropping some. Here the sample spans roughly 170,000 clones, 13% being singletons. CD4+ cells of the naive, central memory, regulatory and stem cell-like memory types were sorted via CD45RO/CCR7/CD25/CD127/CD95/CD27. The genes are TRBV4-2 and TRBJ1-2; D possibly corresponds to TRBD1 (6 bases). The clonotype was recovered from a woman aged 18-35 years in good health. Sequenced: central memory CD4+ T cells from blood. CDR3 sequence (DNA): TGTGCCAGCAGCCAAGTGGCGGACAGCAACTATGGCTACACCTTC. It is translated as CASSQVADSNYGYTF.